Presented here are 26 T cell receptor beta chains from one specimen sequenced in a study of T cells after yellow fever vaccination (dated by TCRdb to the late 2010s). What this sample's treatment or condition label stands for: live attenuated yellow fever vaccine strain. Library method: 5' RACE. Instrument on record: Illumina NovaSeq 6000. Through fastp at Q25 and MiXCR, TCRdb rebuilt clones from the public reads, retaining in-frame beta chains. Under each unique CDR3 protein, matching rows form one entry showing the most common genes and DNA. The sample table lists 95,000 to 150,000 distinct CDR3 sequences, 12% to 15% of them with a count of one. 40% to 45% of the sample rests with the top ten. The source was CD8+ T cells sorted from PBMCs, collected 5 days after the yellow fever booster vaccination. The receptors originated from a man aged 18 to 29 who received the YFV17D yellow fever vaccine.

The gene calls are TRBV6-6 and TRBJ2-7; D ambiguous. Germline V lookup: CDR1 MNHNY, CDR2 SVGAGI (reference sequence). This CDR3 has 11 residues. Trimming pared 4 bases from V and 6 bases from J, leaving 7 bases between. CDR3 sequence (DNA): TGTGCCAGCAGTTCCCTTTCCGAGCAGTACTTC. It encodes CASSSLSEQYF.

V is TRBV27 and J is TRBJ2-7; D is unresolved. The V end was cut by 3 bases, the J end by 5 bases, with 11 bases between. CDR3 length equals 13 residues. CDR1 is MNHEY, CDR2 SMNVEV, per germline (reference sequence). This chain's CDR3 is CASSFGPTNEQYF. For the CDR3, the DNA is TGTGCCAGCAGTTTCGGGCCAACGAACGAGCAGTACTTC.

The chain carries TRBV7-9 and TRBJ1-2; D is possibly TRBD1 (5 bases). The germline CDR1 and CDR2 sequences are SEHNR and FQNEAQ (reference sequence). Trimming removed 1 base from V and 6 bases from J, with 18 bases in between. This CDR3 has 16 amino acids. The CDR3 region has the DNA TGTGCCAGCAGCTTAGGGCTAACTGCAGGGACTGATGGCTACACCTTC. Protein product: CASSLGLTAGTDGYTF.

The V call is TRBV7-3, the J call TRBJ2-3; D is undetermined. The V gene lost 0 bases and the J gene lost 2 bases, with 9 bases spanning the gap. This CDR3 region has 15 residues. From germline, CDR1 is SGHTA and CDR2 FQGTGA. CDR3 region: CASSLTTRNTDTQYF. CDR3 nucleotide sequence: TGTGCCAGCAGCTTAACGACACGGAACACAGATACGCAGTATTTT.

There are a few counts of this clonotype. This chain links TRBV12-3 or TRBV12-4 with TRBJ2-1; D is perhaps TRBD1 (5 bases). The V gene lost 3 bases and the J gene lost 8 bases, with 11 bases spanning the gap. CDR3 size: 13 residues. The CDR3 region is CASSFAGFDEQFF. The CDR3 nucleotides read TGTGCCAGCAGTTTTGCAGGGTTCGATGAGCAGTTCTTC.

This clonotype was observed a handful of times. The V and J genes are TRBV6-5 and TRBJ1-1; D remains ambiguous. Germline loops: CDR1 MNHEY, CDR2 SVGAGI. Trimming left V 0 bases short and J 3 bases short, with 8 bases between. The CDR3 has 14 residues. The CDR3 is CASSYSSWDTEAFF. The CDR3 bases are TGTGCCAGCAGTTACTCATCGTGGGACACTGAAGCTTTCTTT.

The chain uses TRBV20-1 and TRBJ2-5, with 9 bases identical to TRBD2. From germline, CDR1 is DFQATT and CDR2 SNEGSKA (reference sequence). The junction had 10 bases not matched to a gene; V was cut back by 6 bases and J by 5 bases. The CDR3 is 14 amino acids. CDR3 amino acids: CSATPRGGGETQYF. The CDR3 nucleotides read TGCAGTGCAACTCCGCGGGGGGGCGGGGAGACCCAGTACTTC.

This clonotype is deemed medium-sized (0.01 to 0.1%). V and J are TRBV20-1 and TRBJ2-3; 9 nucleotides line up with TRBD2. J gave up 0 bases and V 0 bases, and 10 bases lay outside the gene matches. The CDR3 covers 18 residues. Per the germline V gene, CDR1 is DFQATT and CDR2 is SNEGSKA (reference sequence). The CDR3 is CSAREITSGGLSTDTQYF. CDR3 nucleotide sequence: TGCAGTGCTAGAGAAATTACCAGCGGGGGGCTGAGCACAGATACGCAGTATTTT.

J is TRBJ2-7 and V is TRBV6-2 or TRBV6-3, with D tentatively TRBD1 (5 bases). Trimming stripped 5 bases from V and 6 bases from J, with 29 bases between. The CDR3 consists of 18 residues. CDR1 and CDR2 (germline): MNHEY, SVGEGT. CDR3 region: CASSIQVVRVVVPGEQYF. The CDR3 DNA sequence: TGTGCCAGCAGTATACAGGTCGTTAGGGTTGTGGTCCCCGGCGAGCAGTACTTC.

The rearrangement links TRBV20-1 to TRBJ2-2, with 8 bases that match TRBD1. V lost 2 bases to trimming and J lost 3 bases; unmatched junction nucleotides: 5. Germline lookup yields CDR1 DFQATT and CDR2 SNEGSKA (reference sequence). The CDR3 consists of 15 residues. The CDR3 sequence is CSARSGQGYTGELFF. The DNA of the CDR3 is TGCAGTGCTAGATCCGGACAGGGCTACACCGGGGAGCTGTTTTTT.

V usage is TRBV27 and J usage is TRBJ2-2; D ambiguous. This CDR3 contains 12 residues. Germline CDR1 MNHEY, CDR2 SMNVEV (reference sequence). The germline V and J ends were trimmed by 5 bases and 6 bases, with 7 bases remaining between them. The CDR3 nucleotides are TGTGCCAGCAGTCCGTCCCCCGGGGAGCTGTTTTTT. Protein product: CASSPSPGELFF.

This rearrangement joins TRBV6-2 or TRBV6-3 to TRBJ2-7; 8 nucleotides agree with TRBD2. Trimming cost V 10 bases and J 7 bases; bases outside gene matches: 12. This CDR3 contains 13 residues. Germline-derived CDR1 and CDR2 are MNHEY and SVGEGT. The CDR3 DNA is TGTGCCAACGTCCCGGGACTAGAGAAAGAGCAGTACGTC. Translation gives CANVPGLEKEQYV.

This clonotype appeared a few times. The J gene is TRBJ1-1, the V gene TRBV6-2 or TRBV6-3; D not certain. This CDR3 has 15 amino acids. CDR1 MNHEY and CDR2 SVGEGT come from the germline V gene. The ends were cut back, 2 bases at V and 5 bases at J, with 15 bases in the middle. CDR3 loop: CASSYSGSGQTEAFF. The CDR3 nucleotides read TGTGCCAGCAGTTACAGTGGGAGCGGGCAGACTGAAGCTTTCTTT.

The CDR3 DNA sequence: TGTGCCAGCAGCCAAGAGGTCGGGCTAGCGGGTCACAATGAGCAGTTCTTC. This translates into CASSQEVGLAGHNEQFF. The rearrangement joins TRBV3-1 to TRBJ2-1; 8 positions match TRBD2. The CDR3 is 17 amino acids. The V and J ends lost 0 bases and 5 bases, in that order; junction bases with no gene match: 9. Germline V gene lookup returns CDR1 LGHDT and CDR2 YNNKEL (reference sequence).

This clonotype was observed a few times. The V gene is TRBV21-1, the J gene TRBJ2-7. TRBV21-1 is given as a pseudogene. The CDR3 has 14 amino acids. CDR3 DNA: TGTGCCAGCAGCCATACCAGGGGGCTCTACGAGCAGTACGTC. Amino acids: CASSHTRGLYEQYV.

Only a few counts were recorded for this clonotype. The chain recombines TRBV4-1 with TRBJ2-7, with D perhaps matching TRBD1 (5 bases). Germline assignment: CDR1 MGHRA and CDR2 YSYEKL. This CDR3 has 14 residues. Trimming took 5 bases from V and 0 from J, leaving 11 bases between them. DNA for the CDR3: TGCGCCAGCAGCGGGGCAGGCGGCTCCTACGAGCAGTACTTC. It codes for CASSGAGGSYEQYF.

This clonotype was seen a handful of times. This chain links TRBV4-1 with TRBJ2-1; 9 positions agree with TRBD2. The V gene end was trimmed by 3 bases and the J gene end by 5 bases; junction bases not matched to a gene: 5. The CDR3 is 15 amino acids. Germline V gene lookup returns CDR1 MGHRA and CDR2 YSYEKL. DNA for the CDR3: TGCGCCAGCAGCCACAGGACTAGCGAGAACAATGAGCAGTTCTTC. It yields the protein CASSHRTSENNEQFF.

The V call is TRBV4-1, the J call TRBJ2-3; D may match TRBD1 or TRBD2 (5 bases each). From germline, CDR1 is MGHRA and CDR2 YSYEKL. Trimming shortened V by 4 bases and J by 2 bases, and 16 bases separated the two germline ends. The CDR3 is 16 amino acids. The CDR3 nucleotides are TGCGCCAGCAGCCCCAGAGGGGCAGGGTACACAGATACGCAGTATTTT. Residues: CASSPRGAGYTDTQYF.

The chain joins TRBV10-2 to TRBJ1-5; 7 nucleotides line up with TRBD1. The CDR3 covers 14 residues. V trimming: 6 bases; J trimming: 6 bases; junction bases outside the gene matches: 8. Germline V gene sequence: CDR1 WSHSY, CDR2 SAAADI. The CDR3 nucleotides read TGCGCCAGCAGGGACACAGGGGTAAGTCAGCCCCAGCATTTT. Its protein is CASRDTGVSQPQHF.

V is TRBV4-3 and J is TRBJ2-1, with no clear D. The germline V gene encodes CDR1 LGHNA and CDR2 YSLEER. Trimming cost V 4 bases and J 4 bases, with 11 bases left between them. This CDR3 is built from 14 residues. In DNA form, the CDR3 reads TGCGCCAGCAGCCGAGCGCTCAATTACAATGAGCAGTTCTTC. Protein: CASSRALNYNEQFF.

In this sample, this clonotype turned up a few times. The gene calls are TRBV5-6 and TRBJ2-1; the match to TRBD1 covers 9 bases. CDR1 is SGHDT and CDR2 is YYEEEE in the germline V gene. V lost 6 bases to trimming and J lost 6 bases; unmatched junction nucleotides: 25. The CDR3 has 20 residues. CDR3: CASNDYRDRVFKIIPNEQFF. As DNA, the CDR3 is TGTGCCAGCAATGACTATCGGGACAGGGTCTTTAAAATCATCCCCAATGAGCAGTTCTTC.

This clonotype has a single count. V and J are TRBV4-2 and TRBJ2-1; TRBD2 matches 11 bases. The CDR3 consists of 20 residues. CDR1 is LGHNA and CDR2 is YNFKEQ in the germline V gene. V gave up 7 bases and J gave up 0 bases; unmatched junction bases: 17. In nucleotides, the CDR3 is TGTGCCAGCACCTCTTACGGACTAGCGGGTTTTACGAGCTCCTACAATGAGCAGTTCTTC. This translates into CASTSYGLAGFTSSYNEQFF.

The chain combines TRBV2 with TRBJ1-2; 9 bases line up with TRBD1. The CDR3 sequence is 18 residues long. Germline CDR1 and CDR2: SNHLY and FYNNEI. The V gene end was trimmed by 6 bases and the J gene end by 5 bases; junction bases not matched to a gene: 19. DNA for the CDR3: TGTGCCAGCAGAGCCGAACCGGGACAGGGACTAGGGGGGTATGGCTACACCTTC. Its translation is CASRAEPGQGLGGYGYTF.

Comment on this clonotype: An end of the junction differs from the germline gene, which may be a read error. V gene TRBV6-2 or TRBV6-3 combines with J gene TRBJ2-3; D ambiguous. Germline CDR1 and CDR2: MNHEY and SVGEGT. This CDR3 has 13 residues. The CDR3 bases are TGTGCCAGCAGTTACTGGTGCACATATACGCAGTATTTT. Amino acid sequence: CASSYWCTYTQYF.

This clonotype was recorded many times. The chain employs TRBV15 and TRBJ2-2; possibly TRBD1 for D (5 bases). The CDR3 contains 16 residues. Looked up from germline, CDR1 is LNHNV and CDR2 is YYDKDF (reference sequence). V was clipped by 5 bases and J by 7 bases, with 20 bases between them. The CDR3 nucleotides are TGTGCCACCAGCGCAAGAATTGATAGGGGTATCGGGGAGCTGTTTTTT. Its protein product is CATSARIDRGIGELFF.

DNA of the CDR3: TGTGCCAGCACCTTGACAAGGAACACTGAAGCTTTCTTT. It yields the protein CASTLTRNTEAFF. This chain connects TRBV6-2 or TRBV6-3 to TRBJ1-1; D is unresolved. The germline V gene encodes CDR1 MNHEY and CDR2 SVGEGT. This CDR3 region has 13 residues. Trimming stripped 7 bases from V and 1 base from J, with 10 bases between.